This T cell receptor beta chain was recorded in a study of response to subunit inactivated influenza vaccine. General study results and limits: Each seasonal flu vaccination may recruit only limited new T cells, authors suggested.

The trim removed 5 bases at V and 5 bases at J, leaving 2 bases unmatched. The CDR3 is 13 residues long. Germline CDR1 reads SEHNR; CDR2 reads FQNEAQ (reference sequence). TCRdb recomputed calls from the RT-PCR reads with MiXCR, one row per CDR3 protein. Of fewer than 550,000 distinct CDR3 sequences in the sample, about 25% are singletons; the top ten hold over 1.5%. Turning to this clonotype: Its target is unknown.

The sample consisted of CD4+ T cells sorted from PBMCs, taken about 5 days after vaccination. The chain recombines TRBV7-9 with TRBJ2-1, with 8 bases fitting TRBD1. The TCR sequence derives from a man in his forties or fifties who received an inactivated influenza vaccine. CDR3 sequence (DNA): TGTGCCAGCAGCCGACAGGGGAACAATGAGCAGTTCTTC. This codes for CASSRQGNNEQFF.